Each of the 14 T cell receptor beta chains below was sequenced from the same sample in a study of T cell responses to AZD1222 COVID-19 vaccine. Sequencing was performed with immunoSEQ multiplex PCR; in TCRdb, only in-frame clones are kept and a portion is missing. The sample holds about 130,000 clones, approximately 94% seen once. This material consisted of peripheral blood, taken on day 0 of AZD1222 vaccination. The receptors come from an adult in good health.

The chain recombines TRBV6-2 or TRBV6-3 with TRBJ2-1, with D possibly being TRBD2 (6 bases). The CDR3 has 16 residues. Trimming pared 0 bases from V and 7 bases from J, leaving 16 bases between. Per germline, CDR1 MNHEY and CDR2 SVGEGT. The CDR3 DNA sequence: TGTGCCAGCAGTTACTCCCCCCGGAGGCGGGAAAATGAGCAGTTCTTC. It translates to CASSYSPRRRENEQFF.

The chain has TRBV7-9 and TRBJ2-5, with TRBD1 matching over 8 bases. V trimming: 7 bases; J trimming: 3 bases; junction bases outside the gene matches: 7. From germline, CDR1 is SEHNR and CDR2 FQNEAQ (reference sequence). The CDR3 has 14 amino acids. The CDR3 DNA reads TGTGCCAGCATCCCGGACAGGGAAAAAGAGACCCAGTACTTC. Its translation: CASIPDREKETQYF.

The genes are TRBV18 and TRBJ2-3; TRBD2 aligns across 8 bases. This CDR3 is 15 amino acids long. V dropped 5 bases and J dropped 6; count of bases not matched to a gene: 10. CDR1 KGHSH and CDR2 LQKENI come from the germline V gene. This chain's CDR3 is CASSTSGTAPDTQYF. DNA of the CDR3: TGTGCCAGCTCAACTAGCGGCACGGCCCCGGATACGCAGTATTTT.

The CDR3 nucleotides are TGTGCCAGCAGCTTAGAAACAGGGACCGAGTACTTC. The encoded protein is CASSLETGTEYF. The chain couples TRBV7-2 to TRBJ2-7; D perhaps matches TRBD1 (6 bases). This CDR3 spans 12 amino acids. Germline values: CDR1 SGHTA, CDR2 FQGNSA. Trimming pared 1 base from V and 11 bases from J, leaving 12 bases between.

This CDR3 reads CASGLTHEQFF. CDR3 nucleotides: TGTGCTAGTGGTTTAACCCATGAGCAGTTCTTC. The chain joins TRBV12-5 to TRBJ2-1; no reliable D call. Looked up from germline, CDR1 is LGHNT and CDR2 is FRNRAP. The length of the CDR3 is 11 residues. Trimming shortened V by 3 bases and J by 8 bases, and 5 bases separated the two germline ends.

The J gene is TRBJ2-7, the V gene TRBV5-6; TRBD2 agrees at 13 bases. Germline CDR1 is SGHDT and CDR2 is YYEEEE. V shed 4 bases, J shed 3 bases, and the junction held 4 bases outside the gene matches. CDR3 length: 15 residues. CDR3 sequence: CASSLWTSGSYEQYF. In DNA form, the CDR3 reads TGTGCCAGCAGCCTATGGACTAGCGGGAGCTACGAGCAGTACTTC.

This chain joins TRBV11-2 and TRBJ2-5; 9 bases map to TRBD2. The V segment lost 1 base and the J segment 5 bases; nucleotides outside the gene matches: 8. The CDR3 is 16 amino acids. CDR1 is SGHAT, CDR2 FQNNGV, per germline. The DNA for the CDR3 is TGTGCCAGCAGCTTAGGGGGTAGCGGGAGAAGGGAGACCCAGTACTTC. It yields the protein CASSLGGSGRRETQYF.

The CDR3 region has the DNA TGCGCCAGCCGACTGGGACTAGCGGGAGCGAACACCGGGGAGCTGTTTTTT. It is translated as CASRLGLAGANTGELFF. The V gene is TRBV5-1, the J gene TRBJ2-2, with TRBD2 matching 14 bases. In germline, CDR1 is SGHRS, CDR2 YFSETQ. The CDR3 loop spans 17 amino acids. V shed 7 bases, J shed 0 bases, and the junction held 5 bases outside the gene matches.

The chain recombines TRBV29-1 with TRBJ2-5, with 12 bases lining up with TRBD2. Germline V gene lookup returns CDR1 SQVTM and CDR2 ANQGSEA. CDR3 length: 15 amino acids. Losses at the gene ends were 4 bases for V and 4 bases for J; bases not matched to a gene: 7. CDR3 region: CSVALAGGYGETQYF. CDR3 DNA: TGCAGCGTTGCCCTAGCGGGAGGGTATGGAGAGACCCAGTACTTC.

The chain has TRBV29-1 and TRBJ2-5; D is possibly TRBD1 (5 bases). The CDR3 consists of 14 residues. Between the trimmed V and J ends, which lost 4 bases and 2 bases, there was a span of 14 bases. The germline gives CDR1 SQVTM, CDR2 ANQGSEA. The CDR3 protein is CSVALHRRQETQYF. The CDR3 coding sequence is TGCAGCGTTGCTCTACACAGGCGTCAAGAGACCCAGTACTTC.

This sequence joins TRBV28 and TRBJ1-4; D perhaps matches TRBD1 (6 bases). This CDR3 comprises 15 residues. The germline V gene encodes CDR1 MDHEN and CDR2 SYDVKM. V was clipped by 1 base and J by 7 bases, with 13 bases between them. CDR3 loop: CASSLSTGIVEKLFF. The CDR3 region has the DNA TGTGCCAGCAGTTTATCAACAGGGATAGTTGAAAAACTGTTTTTT.

The chain links TRBV29-1 to TRBJ1-2; D is unclear. Germline values: CDR1 SQVTM, CDR2 ANQGSEA. The CDR3 extends over 14 amino acids. The V end lost 2 bases, the J end lost 1 base, and 11 bases lay between the germline ends. The CDR3 region is CSVELASSNYGYTF. The CDR3 bases are TGCAGCGTTGAACTGGCGTCCAGTAACTATGGCTACACCTTC. Using reference TRBV29-1 and TRBJ1-2 for the parts outside the CDR3, the full variable domain is SAVISQKPSRDICQRGTSLTIQCQVDSQVTMMFWYRQQPGQSLTLIATANQGSEATYESGFVIDKFPISRPNLTFSTLTVSNMSPEDSSIYLCSVELASSNYGYTFGSGTRLTVV.

This chain connects TRBV7-9 to TRBJ1-1, with D possibly TRBD1 on 6 matching bases. This CDR3 is 17 amino acids long. Trimming removed 2 bases from V and 1 base from J, with 17 bases in between. In germline, CDR1 is SEHNR, CDR2 FQNEAQ (reference sequence). The CDR3 loop is CASSLQRGGATNTEAFF. Here the CDR3 DNA reads TGTGCCAGCAGCTTACAAAGAGGGGGAGCCACGAACACTGAAGCTTTCTTT.

The V call is TRBV28, the J call TRBJ1-4; weak D call: TRBD1 (6 bases). This CDR3 contains 17 residues. Germline V gives CDR1 MDHEN, CDR2 SYDVKM. V lost 6 bases, J lost 6 bases, and 23 bases lay in between. Here the CDR3 reads CASSNTLGGHVDEKLFF. CDR3 bases: TGTGCCAGCAGCAATACCTTAGGGGGGCACGTTGATGAAAAACTGTTTTTT.